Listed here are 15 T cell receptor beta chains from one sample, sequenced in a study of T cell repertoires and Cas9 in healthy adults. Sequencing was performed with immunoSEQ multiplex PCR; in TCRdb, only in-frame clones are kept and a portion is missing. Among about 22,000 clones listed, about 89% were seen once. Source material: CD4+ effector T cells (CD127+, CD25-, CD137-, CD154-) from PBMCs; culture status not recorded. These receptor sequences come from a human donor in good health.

CDR3 loop: CASSQAVGPTNYGYTF. In DNA, the CDR3 is TGCGCCAGCAGCCAAGCGGTTGGGCCCACTAACTATGGCTACACCTTC. The genes are TRBV4-1 and TRBJ1-2; D not certain. This CDR3 region has 16 residues. Germline-derived CDR1 and CDR2 are MGHRA and YSYEKL. V was clipped by 1 base and J by 0 bases, with 12 bases between them.

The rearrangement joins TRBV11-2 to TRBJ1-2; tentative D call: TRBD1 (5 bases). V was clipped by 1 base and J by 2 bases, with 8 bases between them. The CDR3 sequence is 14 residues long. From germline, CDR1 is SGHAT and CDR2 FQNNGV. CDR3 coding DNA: TGTGCCAGCAGCTTAGTGGGGGGAAACTATGGCTACACCTTC. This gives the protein CASSLVGGNYGYTF. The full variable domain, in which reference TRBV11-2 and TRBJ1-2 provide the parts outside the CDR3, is EAGVAQSPRYKIIEKRQSVAFWCNPISGHATLYWYQQILGQGPKLLIQFQNNGVVDDSQLPKDRFSAERLKGVDSTLKIQPAKLEDSAVYLCASSLVGGNYGYTFGSGTRLTVV.

CDR3 nucleotides: TGTGCCAGCAGTCTCACCCAAGAGACCCAGTACTTC. It codes for CASSLTQETQYF. The gene calls are TRBV28 and TRBJ2-5; no definite D call. Trimming shortened V by 5 bases and J by 1 base, and 5 bases separated the two germline ends. The germline V gene has CDR1 MDHEN and CDR2 SYDVKM. CDR3 length equals 12 residues.

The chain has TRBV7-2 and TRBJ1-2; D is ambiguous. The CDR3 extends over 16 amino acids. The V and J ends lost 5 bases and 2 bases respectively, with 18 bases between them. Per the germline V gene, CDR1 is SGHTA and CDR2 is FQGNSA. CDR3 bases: TGTGCCAGCAGCCCCCAGTCCGCAGGTCGGAACTATGGCTACACCTTC. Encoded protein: CASSPQSAGRNYGYTF.

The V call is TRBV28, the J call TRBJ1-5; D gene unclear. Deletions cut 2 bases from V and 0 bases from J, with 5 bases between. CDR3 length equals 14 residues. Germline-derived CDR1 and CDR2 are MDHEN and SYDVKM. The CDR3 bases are TGTGCCAGCAGTTTACGACTTAGCAATCAGCCCCAGCATTTT. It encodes CASSLRLSNQPQHF.

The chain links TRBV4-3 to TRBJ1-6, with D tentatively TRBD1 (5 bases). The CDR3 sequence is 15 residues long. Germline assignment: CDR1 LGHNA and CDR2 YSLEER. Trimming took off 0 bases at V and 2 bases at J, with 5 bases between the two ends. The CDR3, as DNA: TGCGCCAGCAGCCAAGACAGGGCCTATAATTCACCCCTCCACTTT. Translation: CASSQDRAYNSPLHF.

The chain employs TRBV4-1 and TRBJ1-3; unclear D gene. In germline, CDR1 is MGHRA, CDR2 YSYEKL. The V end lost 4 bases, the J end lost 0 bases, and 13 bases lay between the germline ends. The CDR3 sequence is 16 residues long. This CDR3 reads CASSLAFVDSGNTIYF. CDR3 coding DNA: TGCGCCAGCAGCCTCGCGTTTGTTGACTCTGGAAACACCATATATTTT.

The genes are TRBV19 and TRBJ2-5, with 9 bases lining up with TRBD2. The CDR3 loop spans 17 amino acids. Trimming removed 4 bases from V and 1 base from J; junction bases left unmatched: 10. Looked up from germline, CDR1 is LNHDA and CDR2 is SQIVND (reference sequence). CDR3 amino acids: CASSNPGLATFQETQYF. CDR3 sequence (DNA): TGTGCCAGTAGTAATCCGGGACTAGCAACGTTCCAAGAGACCCAGTACTTC.

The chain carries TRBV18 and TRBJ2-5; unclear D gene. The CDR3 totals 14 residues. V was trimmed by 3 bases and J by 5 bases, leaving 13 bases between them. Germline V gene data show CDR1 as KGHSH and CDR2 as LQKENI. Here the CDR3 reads CASSPERYPETQYF. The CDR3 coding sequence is TGTGCCAGCTCACCGGAGCGATATCCCGAGACCCAGTACTTC.

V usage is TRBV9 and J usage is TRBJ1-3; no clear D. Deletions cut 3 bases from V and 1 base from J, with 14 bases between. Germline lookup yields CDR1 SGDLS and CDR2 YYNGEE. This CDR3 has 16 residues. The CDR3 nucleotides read TGTGCCAGCAGCGCCTGGGATTCAAATTCTGGAAACACCATATATTTT. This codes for CASSAWDSNSGNTIYF.

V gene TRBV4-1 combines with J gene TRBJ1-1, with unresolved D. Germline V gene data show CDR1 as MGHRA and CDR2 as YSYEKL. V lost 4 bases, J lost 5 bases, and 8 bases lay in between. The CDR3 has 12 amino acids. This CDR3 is CASSLDQTEAFF. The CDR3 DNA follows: TGCGCCAGCAGCCTCGATCAGACTGAAGCTTTCTTT.

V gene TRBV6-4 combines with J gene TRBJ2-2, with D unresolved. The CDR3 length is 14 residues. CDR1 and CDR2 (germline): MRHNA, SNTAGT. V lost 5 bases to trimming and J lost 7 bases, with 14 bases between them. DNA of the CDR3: TGTGCCAGCAGTCCCGGGCCGATTAACGGGGAGCTGTTTTTT. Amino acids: CASSPGPINGELFF.

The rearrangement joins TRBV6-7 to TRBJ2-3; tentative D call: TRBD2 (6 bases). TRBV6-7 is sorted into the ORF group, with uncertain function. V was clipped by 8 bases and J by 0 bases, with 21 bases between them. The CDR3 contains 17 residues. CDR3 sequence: CASPGGMGTPSTDTQYF. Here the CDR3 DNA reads TGTGCCAGCCCCGGAGGTATGGGGACTCCTAGCACAGATACGCAGTATTTT.

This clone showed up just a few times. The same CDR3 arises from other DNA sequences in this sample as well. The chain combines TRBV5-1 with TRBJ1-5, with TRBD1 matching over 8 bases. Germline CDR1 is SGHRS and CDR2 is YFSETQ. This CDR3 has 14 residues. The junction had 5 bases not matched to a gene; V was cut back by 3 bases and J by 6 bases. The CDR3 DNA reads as TGCGCCAGCAGCTCTACAGGGGGGGGTCAGCCCCAGCATTTT. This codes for CASSSTGGGQPQHF.

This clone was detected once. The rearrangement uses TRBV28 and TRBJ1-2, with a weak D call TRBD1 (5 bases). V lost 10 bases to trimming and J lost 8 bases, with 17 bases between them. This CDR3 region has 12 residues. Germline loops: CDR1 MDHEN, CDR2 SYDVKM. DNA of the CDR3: TGTGCCACCAAGGAGGGGCGCGGGGGCTACACCTTC. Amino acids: CATKEGRGGYTF.